Below, one T cell receptor beta chain is given with its context. The antigen this receptor binds is unknown. Base qualities were left out, and no much larger clone turns up one base away. In light of the paper, this sample's time point label describes: about 28 days (+/-7) after the second vaccine dose. AZD1222 recipients with second doses at about 4 weeks or about 12 weeks were pooled, because spike-specific TCR depth and breadth did not differ between schedules. Samples from vaccinated people were obtained from the UK trials COV001 and COV002, which included a single-blind randomized controlled phase 2/3 trial of AZD1222 (ChAdOx1 nCoV-19) in healthy adults. For TCRbeta chain sequencing, PBMC samples were collected from trial participants at day 0 and at day 28 after the second dose. This entry belongs to a study of T cell responses to AZD1222 COVID-19 vaccine (dated by TCRdb to the early 2020s). Background on the whole study: TCR sequencing covered more than 230 trial participants: 207 given two doses of AZD1222 and about 26 given two doses of MenACWY control vaccine. Enrollment into the trials was organized by age into subgroups of 18-55, 56-69 and 70-plus years, and those subgroups contained roughly 150, 30 and 60 TCR-sequenced participants, respectively.

The CDR3 regions of human TCRbeta chains were analyzed by immunosequencing. The paper's processing steps were these. Repertoire TCRs were matched against a reference library of SARS-CoV-2-specific TCRs generated with the MIRA antigen-specificity platform. Breadth was defined as the fraction of unique TCRs that were SARS-CoV-2-associated, and depth was defined as the fraction of total T cells that were SARS-CoV-2-associated. Using the MIRA data, each spike-specific TCR was mapped to the spike region that the TCR reacts to and placed in a CD4 or CD8 class. Log10-transformed breadth and depth values were compared by one-way ANOVA with Sidak's multiple comparisons tests. TCRdb stores this immuneACCESS table with in-frame sequences only. Part of the clones is absent; in the studies checked, under half of the shortfall reflects unresolved V genes, and no reason is known for the rest. V and J calls and clone size are copied from that table; D and trimming were computed from the DNA. The table for this sample lists more than 95,000 clones; 89% of them were counted only once. The ten largest clones capture around 45% of the sample.

Broad study findings and their caveats: The 56-69-year group was small, and its depth increase did not reach significance, likely because of low power. Conclusions about previously exposed vaccinees are limited, since just five or six AZD1222 recipients were seropositive for SARS-CoV-2 at baseline. No day 14 peak-response samples were available, so repertoires were characterized only after the peak T cell response. After two AZD1222 doses, both the breadth and the depth of spike-specific TCRs were significantly higher than at day 0 and than in MenACWY recipients. Reportedly, almost half of the unique spike-specific TCRs recognized epitopes lying outside the regions that are mutated in the B.1.351 and B.1.1.7 variants. CD4 TCRs associated with the vaccine covered the entire spike protein, and the dominant responses were in regions 160-218 and 743-854. Participants were mostly white British and included more females than males, and it was suggested by the authors that clonal diversity may have been underestimated.

Source: peripheral blood, taken 28 days after the second AZD1222 dose. The origin of this receptor is an adult who received the AZD1222 COVID-19 vaccine.

Here is the DNA: TGTGCCACCCAAGACAGGGGGCAAGATGGCTACACCTTC. It translates as CATQDRGQDGYTF. This receptor chain uses TRBV10-3 and TRBJ1-2; a stretch of 10 junction bases matches TRBD1. As encoded in the germline V gene, CDR1 is ENHRY while CDR2 is SYGVKD. The CDR3 goes from the cysteine to the phenylalanine over 13 residues. Only the CDR3 part of the read is kept: 39 bases, read in frame from the first base. After removal of 10 bases from V and 6 bases from J, the junction retains 8 bases not matched to a gene.